This T cell receptor beta chain stems from a study of blood T cells in healthy people across ages. A few counts support this clonotype. Trimming took 4 bases from V and 1 from J; bases not matched to a gene: 4. This CDR3 spans 14 amino acids. The V gene's germline CDR1 is SGHRS and CDR2 YFSETQ. It was with a sample-barcoded 5' primer and a J-beta primer mix that a second PCR of roughly 6 to 12 cycles was run. MiXCR was run by TCRdb on the 5' RACE reads, yielding one entry per CDR3 protein. The data hold 650,000 to 1,000,000 distinct CDR3 sequences, with under 40% observed a single time. There were at least 5 micrograms of total RNA extracted from every sample.

This clonotype originated in a man between 18 and 35 years old in good health. This rearrangement joins TRBV5-1 to TRBJ1-2; TRBD1 matches at 7 bases. The specimen sequenced was blood. Here the CDR3 DNA reads TGCGCCAGCAGCGCGGACAGGCTTAACTATGGCTACACCTTC. Protein product: CASSADRLNYGYTF.